These 27 T cell receptor beta chains were all obtained from the same sample, sequenced in a study of cytomegalovirus exposure and HLA in healthy donors. The PCR used 60 Vbeta and 13 Jbeta primers. The method was immunoSEQ multiplex PCR; TCRdb's version includes in-frame clones alone and lacks a portion of them. The sample yields just over 150,000 clones, roughly 82% seen once. The material sequenced was PBMCs. The receptors derive from a woman aged 45-65 years in good health and CMV-seropositive.

This clone was detected only a few times. The V gene is TRBV7-2, the J gene TRBJ1-3; TRBD1 matches at 9 bases. The germline gives CDR1 SGHTA, CDR2 FQGNSA. V was pared by 4 bases and J by 3 bases, with 13 bases of the junction left unmatched. This CDR3 is 18 amino acids long. As DNA, the CDR3 is TGTGCCAGCAGCTCCAACCCTCGGGGACAGGGTGTTGGAAACACCATATATTTT. Protein product: CASSSNPRGQGVGNTIYF.

The J gene is TRBJ2-3, the V gene TRBV7-6; 13 bases are a match to TRBD2. V lost 5 bases to trimming and J lost 0 bases; unmatched junction nucleotides: 2. Germline-derived CDR1 and CDR2 are SGHVS and FNYEAQ. The CDR3 has 16 amino acids. This CDR3 is CASSPLAGGSTDTQYF. DNA for the CDR3: TGTGCCAGCAGCCCACTAGCGGGGGGGAGCACAGATACGCAGTATTTT. The full variable domain, in which reference TRBV7-6 and TRBJ2-3 provide the parts outside the CDR3, is GAGVSQSPRYKVTKRGQDVALRCDPISGHVSLYWYRQALGQGPEFLTYFNYEAQQDKSGLPNDRFSAERPEGSISTLTIQRTEQRDSAMYRCASSPLAGGSTDTQYFGPGTRLTVL.

J is TRBJ2-2 and V is TRBV29-1, with TRBD2 identical over 9 bases. V trimming: 7 bases; J trimming: 4 bases; junction bases outside the gene matches: 13. CDR1 is SQVTM, CDR2 ANQGSEA, per germline. The CDR3 consists of 16 residues. CDR3 residues: CSGWGVSGGGTGELFF. CDR3 DNA sequence: TGCAGCGGTTGGGGGGTTAGCGGGGGTGGCACCGGGGAGCTGTTTTTT.

The chain has TRBV7-2 and TRBJ2-7; 7 bases agree with TRBD2. Germline CDR1 and CDR2: SGHTA and FQGNSA. This CDR3 contains 14 residues. V lost 4 bases and J lost 2; bases outside the gene matches: 5. CDR3 sequence: CASSWGGSAYEQYF. The CDR3 DNA reads as TGTGCCAGCAGCTGGGGGGGGAGCGCCTACGAGCAGTACTTC.

Written as DNA, the CDR3 is TGTGCCAGCAGAGACAGGCCTCCCGGGACCCAGTACTTC. The encoded protein is CASRDRPPGTQYF. This chain links TRBV2 with TRBJ2-5; D may be TRBD1 (6 bases). This CDR3 region has 13 residues. Germline V gene sequence: CDR1 SNHLY, CDR2 FYNNEI. Trimming cost V 6 bases and J 7 bases, with 15 bases left between them. Filled out from reference TRBV2 and TRBJ2-5, the complete variable domain reads EPEVTQTPSHQVTQMGQEVILRCVPISNHLYFYWYRQILGQKVEFLVSFYNNEISEKSEIFDDQFSVERPDGSNFTLKIRSTKLEDSAMYFCASRDRPPGTQYFGPGTRLLVL.

This clone was seen a handful of times. The J gene is TRBJ1-5, the V gene TRBV7-9; D unclear. The CDR3 consists of 14 residues. Trimming took off 5 bases at V and 5 bases at J, with 13 bases between the two ends. Germline lookup yields CDR1 SEHNR and CDR2 FQNEAQ (reference sequence). The CDR3 nucleotides are TGTGCCAGCAGCCGAGTAGGCGGGGATCAGCCCCAGCATTTT. Its protein product is CASSRVGGDQPQHF.

The CDR3 DNA follows: TGTGCCAGCAGCACCAGCAGGGGCGGCGAGCAGTACTTC. This encodes CASSTSRGGEQYF. This chain links TRBV6-5 with TRBJ2-7, with a tentative D call TRBD1 (6 bases). CDR1 MNHEY and CDR2 SVGAGI come from the germline V gene. V was shortened by 6 bases and J by 6 bases, with 15 bases between the two germline ends. CDR3 length: 13 amino acids.

The gene calls are TRBV2 and TRBJ2-1, with 9 bases identical to TRBD1. The length of the CDR3 is 18 residues. Germline V CDR1 and CDR2: SNHLY, FYNNEI. V dropped 1 base and J dropped 1; count of bases not matched to a gene: 8. The DNA for the CDR3 is TGTGCCAGCAGTGAAGAATTGGGACAGGGCCCTTCCTACAATGAGCAGTTCTTC. Encoded protein: CASSEELGQGPSYNEQFF.

This chain joins TRBV4-1 and TRBJ2-3; 12 bases agree with TRBD2. This CDR3 has 16 residues. After removal of 4 bases from V and 4 bases from J, the junction contained 6 bases not matched to a gene. Germline CDR1 MGHRA, CDR2 YSYEKL. CDR3 region: CASSLRTSGTSDTQYF. The CDR3 region has the DNA TGCGCCAGCAGCCTCCGGACTAGCGGGACCTCAGATACGCAGTATTTT.

The chain is built from TRBV7-2 and TRBJ1-1; possible D gene TRBD1, 5 bases. V lost 5 bases and J 5 bases, leaving 18 bases between the germline ends. Germline V gives CDR1 SGHTA, CDR2 FQGNSA. This CDR3 region has 15 residues. For the CDR3, the DNA is TGTGCCAGCAGCCCCTGGGGGAGGGTTGTGACTGAAGCTTTCTTT. This gives the protein CASSPWGRVVTEAFF.

V usage is TRBV14 and J usage is TRBJ1-2; 10 bases agree with TRBD1. Germline CDR1 is SGHDN and CDR2 is FVKESK. CDR3 length: 16 residues. Trimming cost V 3 bases and J 4 bases; bases outside gene matches: 8. Here the CDR3 DNA reads TGTGCCAGCAGCCAGCAGGACAGGGGGGAAATCTATGGCTACACCTTC. Protein sequence: CASSQQDRGEIYGYTF.

V usage is TRBV7-2 and J usage is TRBJ2-3; 14 positions match TRBD2. The V gene end was trimmed by 2 bases and the J gene end by 0 bases; junction bases not matched to a gene: 4. This CDR3 is 18 amino acids long. Germline V CDR1 and CDR2: SGHTA, FQGNSA. The CDR3 nucleotides read TGTGCCAGCAGCTTACGGACTAGCGGGGGGCTAAGCACAGATACGCAGTATTTT. This gives the protein CASSLRTSGGLSTDTQYF.

Concerning this clone: The germline gene is not matched at one end of the junction; a read error may be the cause. The CDR3 region is CASSQPGQGNTGELFF. Here the CDR3 DNA reads TGCGCCAGCAGCCAACCGGGACAGGGGAACACCGGAGAGCTGTTTTTT. The rearrangement uses TRBV4-3 and TRBJ2-2, with TRBD1 matching 10 bases. Germline assignment: CDR1 LGHNA and CDR2 YSLEER. CDR3 length equals 16 residues.

CDR3 DNA sequence: TGTGCCAGTAGCTCCTGGACTAGCGGGGAAGGAAATACGCAGTATTTT. This translates into CASSSWTSGEGNTQYF. The rearrangement uses TRBV19 and TRBJ2-3; 12 positions agree with TRBD2. The V gene's germline CDR1 is LNHDA and CDR2 SQIVND (reference sequence). V shed 6 bases and J 7 bases; nucleotides not matched to a gene: 11. CDR3 length equals 16 residues.

The gene calls are TRBV7-6 and TRBJ2-5; the D gene is possibly TRBD1 (8 bases). CDR3 size: 14 residues. Trimming left V 3 bases short and J 5 bases short, with 13 bases between. Germline CDR1 is SGHVS and CDR2 is FNYEAQ. CDR3 sequence (DNA): TGTGCCAGCAGCTTCGGACAGGGAGGGGAGACCCAGTACTTC. The encoded protein is CASSFGQGGETQYF.

CDR3 coding DNA: TGTGCCAGCAGCCCATGGGACTTCCCGGGCCAGTACTTC. Its protein is CASSPWDFPGQYF. The chain employs TRBV7-4 and TRBJ2-7, with TRBD2 as a possible D gene (6 bases). Trimming left V 5 bases short and J 10 bases short, with 18 bases between. CDR3 length: 13 amino acids. From germline, CDR1 is SGHVT and CDR2 SQSDAQ.

This chain uses TRBV27 with TRBJ1-2; D is uncertain. There are 13 residues in the CDR3. The V gene's germline CDR1 is MNHEY and CDR2 SMNVEV (reference sequence). V was clipped by 3 bases and J by 4 bases, with 9 bases between them. CDR3 protein: CASSFLTGYGYTF. DNA of the CDR3: TGTGCCAGCAGTTTTCTTACGGGCTATGGCTACACCTTC.

This sequence joins TRBV7-2 and TRBJ2-3, with D possibly TRBD2 on 5 matching bases. V lost 6 bases and J 5 bases, leaving 18 bases between the germline ends. Per the germline V gene, CDR1 is SGHTA and CDR2 is FQGNSA. There are 15 residues in the CDR3. Here the CDR3 DNA reads TGTGCCAGCAGACCGCCCGGAGGCCCCCAAGATACGCAGTATTTT. Translation: CASRPPGGPQDTQYF.

The chain employs TRBV2 and TRBJ2-2, with D possibly being TRBD1 (6 bases). This CDR3 is 12 amino acids long. CDR1 is SNHLY, CDR2 FYNNEI, per germline. V was cut by 7 bases and J by 4 bases, with 7 bases left in between. The CDR3 DNA follows: TGTGCCAGCACAGGGGTCACCGGGGAGCTGTTTTTT. The encoded protein is CASTGVTGELFF.

The chain employs TRBV2 and TRBJ2-3; TRBD2 is a possible D gene (6 bases). The CDR3 loop spans 13 amino acids. V was cut by 7 bases and J by 1 base, with 9 bases left in between. The germline CDR1 and CDR2 sequences are SNHLY and FYNNEI. The DNA for the CDR3 is TGTGCCAGCATGGGACTCGGCACAGATACGCAGTATTTT. This translates into CASMGLGTDTQYF.

V usage is TRBV27 and J usage is TRBJ1-6; the match to TRBD1 covers 7 bases. V gave up 2 bases and J gave up 7 bases; unmatched junction bases: 5. Germline assignment: CDR1 MNHEY and CDR2 SMNVEV (reference sequence). The CDR3 consists of 15 residues. CDR3 region: CASSLRSGGNSPLHF. CDR3 coding DNA: TGTGCCAGCAGTTTAAGGTCAGGGGGGAATTCACCCCTCCACTTT.

This clone was counted only a few times. Distinct nucleotide sequences in the sample also encode this CDR3. This chain uses TRBV30 with TRBJ1-2; the match to TRBD1 covers 12 bases. V lost 2 bases, J lost 3 bases, and 4 bases stayed unmatched. The CDR3 has 15 residues. Germline V gene lookup returns CDR1 GTSNPN and CDR2 SVGIG (reference sequence). CDR3 bases: TGTGCCTGGAGTAGGGACAGGGGGCAGGACTATGGCTACACCTTC. It codes for CAWSRDRGQDYGYTF.

The chain combines TRBV9 with TRBJ1-1; TRBD1 is a possible D gene (6 bases). Germline V gene data show CDR1 as SGDLS and CDR2 as YYNGEE. This CDR3 spans 14 amino acids. The V gene lost 3 bases and the J gene lost 4 bases, with 13 bases spanning the gap. CDR3 DNA sequence: TGTGCCAGCAGCGCAACAACAGGGTCCACTGAAGCTTTCTTT. Translating gives CASSATTGSTEAFF.

The rearrangement uses TRBV5-6 and TRBJ2-7; D unresolved. Per the germline V gene, CDR1 is SGHDT and CDR2 is YYEEEE. The length of the CDR3 is 15 residues. V was clipped by 1 base and J by 1 base, with 12 bases between them. Here the CDR3 reads CASSLSRDNSYEQYF. CDR3 coding DNA: TGTGCCAGCAGCTTGAGTCGTGACAATTCCTACGAGCAGTACTTC.

The rearrangement joins TRBV5-1 to TRBJ2-3, with D unclear. This CDR3 comprises 14 residues. Germline V gene data show CDR1 as SGHRS and CDR2 as YFSETQ. Trimming took 0 bases from V and 2 from J, leaving 7 bases between them. CDR3 bases: TGCGCCAGCAGCTTGGCCTTGTCCACAGATACGCAGTATTTT. Its protein product is CASSLALSTDTQYF. The full variable domain, completed using reference TRBV5-1 and TRBJ2-3, is KAGVTQTPRYLIKTRGQQVTLSCSPISGHRSVSWYQQTPGQGLQFLFEYFSETQRNKGNFPGRFSGRQFSNSRSEMNVSTLELGDSALYLCASSLALSTDTQYFGPGTRLTVL.

This clone was found a few times. The chain has TRBV6-5 and TRBJ2-2, with D uncertain. V lost 4 bases and J lost 1, with 10 bases in between. CDR1 and CDR2 (germline): MNHEY, SVGAGI. CDR3 length equals 15 residues. The CDR3 DNA is TGTGCCAGCAGTTCCGATTTCAGGAACACCGGGGAGCTGTTTTTT. This codes for CASSSDFRNTGELFF.

The chain couples TRBV6-5 to TRBJ2-7; 9 bases are shared with TRBD1. CDR1 and CDR2 from the germline V gene are MNHEY and SVGAGI. With 4 bases clipped from V and 6 bases from J, the junction kept 7 bases outside the gene matches. This CDR3 region has 14 residues. The CDR3 loop reads CASSSDRGRREQYF. CDR3 nucleotide sequence: TGTGCCAGCAGTTCCGACAGGGGGAGACGCGAGCAGTACTTC.